This T cell receptor (beta chain) comes out of a study of vaccination effects on CD4 cells after COVID-19. Across the whole study: Post-vaccine draws lagged the second dose by a median of 72 days. Study results and caveats: Infection- and vaccine-induced clones contracted markedly late after vaccination. In vaccinees who were healthy, merely 1 out of 255 vaccine-induced clones cross-reacted with common cold coronaviruses.

Sequencing used immunoSEQ multiplex PCR; TCRdb keeps in-frame clones, though not all of them. The sample records roughly 34,000 clones, 82% being singletons. On this clone itself: Its matching antigen is unknown.

ViraFEST used viral peptide pools to expand antigen-specific CD4+ T cells before sequencing. Culturing for around ten days preceded CD4+ T cell isolation. Two-dose vaccination with either BNT162b2 or mRNA-1273 was given to the participants. With 7.5 to 10 ug/ml peptides and 10 IU/ml IL-2, roughly 2.1 million PBMC per well were cultured. The TCR was taken from a human donor who received a COVID-19 vaccine. Some clones in this sample may be carry-over from other donors' samples. The sample consisted of CD4+ T cells from PBMCs cultured with HCoV-NL63 spike peptides, taken after COVID-19 vaccination.

CDR3 in DNA: TGTGCTACAGGGGGAAGCCAGAACCGGAACACTGAAGCTTTCTTT. This sequence encodes CATGGSQNRNTEAFF. This rearrangement joins TRBV6-6 to TRBJ1-1; TRBD1 agrees at 8 bases. Germline lookup yields CDR1 MNHNY and CDR2 SVGAGI (reference sequence). This CDR3 contains 15 residues.